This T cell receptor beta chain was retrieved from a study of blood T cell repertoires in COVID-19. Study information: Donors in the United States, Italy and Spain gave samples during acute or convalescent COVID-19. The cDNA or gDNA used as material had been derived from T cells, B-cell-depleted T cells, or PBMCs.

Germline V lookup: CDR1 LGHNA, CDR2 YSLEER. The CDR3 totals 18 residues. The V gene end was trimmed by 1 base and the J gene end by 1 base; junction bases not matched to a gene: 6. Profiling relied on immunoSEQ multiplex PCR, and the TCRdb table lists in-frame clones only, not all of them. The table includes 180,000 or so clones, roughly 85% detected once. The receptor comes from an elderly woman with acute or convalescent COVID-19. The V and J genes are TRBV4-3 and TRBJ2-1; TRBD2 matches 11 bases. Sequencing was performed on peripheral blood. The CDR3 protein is CASSQAPGLAASYNEQFF. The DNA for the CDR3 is TGCGCCAGCAGCCAAGCCCCGGGACTAGCGGCGTCCTACAATGAGCAGTTCTTC.